This passage covers 5 T cell receptor beta chains from one sample sequenced in a study of Tregs in tolerant kidney transplant recipients (dated by TCRdb to the late 2010s). Libraries were constructed by the immunoSEQ multiplex PCR assay. This is the immuneACCESS table as TCRdb keeps it, with only in-frame sequences that have V and J called. A part of the clones is gone; compared with another copy, unresolved V genes explain less than half, and the rest is unexplained. The sample records some 15,000 clones, around 53% of which are singletons. The ten largest account for under 4% of the sample. Read against the paper, the sample's time point label means: blood sample drawn before combined kidney and bone marrow transplant. For bulk CFSE mixed lymphocyte reactions, CFSE-labeled recipient PBMCs were cocultured for over five days with irradiated donor PBMCs and were then stained for CD3/CD4/CD8 and FACS-sorted.

Antigens of these TCRs are unknown. The sequencing here drew on CD4+ T cells from blood cultured with allogeneic cells, taken before the transplant. Receptors originate from a human patient who received a combined kidney and bone marrow transplant.

This clone is classed as medium-sized. CDR3 sequence reads: CSVGPGYSGNTIYF. The DNA of the CDR3 is TGCAGCGTAGGCCCAGGGTACTCTGGAAACACCATATATTTT. The chain recombines TRBV29-1 with TRBJ1-3; maybe TRBD1 (5 bases). This CDR3 spans 14 amino acids. V was pared by 6 bases and J by 0 bases, with 12 bases between. Germline V gene sequence: CDR1 SQVTM, CDR2 ANQGSEA.

The chain uses TRBV15 and TRBJ1-2; D might be TRBD1 (6 bases). This CDR3 is 14 amino acids long. Germline CDR1 is LNHNV and CDR2 is YYDKDF (reference sequence). Trimming cost V 8 bases and J 7 bases, with 20 bases left between them. The CDR3 is CATSLRGIWRGYTF. The CDR3 DNA reads as TGTGCCACCTCACTGAGGGGGATCTGGCGTGGCTACACCTTC.

The gene calls are TRBV27 and TRBJ1-1; a weak D match, TRBD1 (5 bases). The CDR3 has 13 amino acids. Germline lookup yields CDR1 MNHEY and CDR2 SMNVEV (reference sequence). V shed 4 bases and J shed 7 bases, with 13 bases lying between them. CDR3 DNA: TGTGCCAGCAGTTGGAGTAAGGACAATGAAGCTTTCTTT. It translates to CASSWSKDNEAFF.

The chain has TRBV30 and TRBJ2-5; perhaps TRBD1 as D (6 bases). The CDR3 sequence is 13 residues long. Germline-derived CDR1 and CDR2 are GTSNPN and SVGIG (reference sequence). V lost 3 bases and J 2 bases, leaving 10 bases between the germline ends. In nucleotides, the CDR3 is TGTGCCTGGAGCATGGGGGCGCAAGAGACCCAGTACTTC. Translating it yields CAWSMGAQETQYF.

The chain has TRBV11-3 and TRBJ2-5, with D possibly matching TRBD1 (5 bases). The J call may be wrong; the DNA end is better matched by TRBJ2-7. Germline CDR1 reads SGHNT; CDR2 reads YENEEA. The CDR3 has 13 amino acids. In nucleotides, the CDR3 is TGTGCCAGCAGCTTGGGGCCGTCCTACGAGCAGTACTTC. Translated: CASSLGPSYEQYF.